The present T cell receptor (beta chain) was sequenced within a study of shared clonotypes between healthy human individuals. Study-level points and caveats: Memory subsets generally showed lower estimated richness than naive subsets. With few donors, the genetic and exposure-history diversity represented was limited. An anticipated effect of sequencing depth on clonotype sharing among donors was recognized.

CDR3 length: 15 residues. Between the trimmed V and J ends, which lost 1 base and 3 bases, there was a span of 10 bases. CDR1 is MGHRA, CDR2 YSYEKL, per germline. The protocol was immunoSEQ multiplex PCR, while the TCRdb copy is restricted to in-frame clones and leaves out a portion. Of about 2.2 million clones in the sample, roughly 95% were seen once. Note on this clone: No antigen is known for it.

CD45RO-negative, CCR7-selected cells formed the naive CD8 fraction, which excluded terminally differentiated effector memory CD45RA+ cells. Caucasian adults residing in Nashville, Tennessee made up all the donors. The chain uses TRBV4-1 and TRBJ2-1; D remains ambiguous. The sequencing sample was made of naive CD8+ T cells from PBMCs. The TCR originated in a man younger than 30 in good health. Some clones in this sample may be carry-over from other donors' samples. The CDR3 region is CASSQGAGNYNEQFF. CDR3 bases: TGCGCCAGCAGCCAAGGAGCCGGCAACTACAATGAGCAGTTCTTC.